This is a list of T cell receptor beta chains from one sample in a study of cytomegalovirus exposure and HLA in healthy donors. The repertoire was sequenced with immunoSEQ multiplex PCR; TCRdb's copy has only in-frame clones and lacks some. The sample holds 100,000 or so clones, about 75% seen once. Sample: PBMCs. These receptors all come from a woman aged 35 to 49 in good health and CMV-seropositive. Both conserved end residues are part of each CDR3. A D gene is named only where the DNA matches it firmly. Some rows mark clone size as missing; the rest say once, few, many or name a class of expanded clone.

v_call: TRBV29-1
j_call: TRBJ2-1
d_call: -
clone_size: -
cdr3_aa: CSVAGSRRNSPNFNEQFF
cdr3_nt: TGCAGCGTTGCCGGGTCTCGTCGAAACTCCCCTAACTTCAATGAGCAGTTCTTC

v_call: TRBV7-9
j_call: TRBJ2-1
d_call: TRBD1
clone_size: -
cdr3_aa: CASSSPGTGVVNEQFF
cdr3_nt: TGTGCCAGCAGCTCCCCTGGGACAGGGGTGGTCAATGAGCAGTTCTTC

v_call: TRBV27
j_call: TRBJ1-1
d_call: TRBD1
clone_size: few
cdr3_aa: CASKVFSGTGGYTEAFF
cdr3_nt: TGTGCCAGCAAAGTTTTTTCCGGGACAGGGGGCTACACTGAAGCTTTCTTT

v_call: TRBV15
j_call: TRBJ1-3
d_call: -
clone_size: -
cdr3_aa: CATSGGTRNTIYF
cdr3_nt: TGTGCCACCAGCGGGGGCACAAGAAACACCATATATTTT

v_call: TRBV7-2
j_call: TRBJ1-1
d_call: TRBD1
clone_size: -
cdr3_aa: CASSPGQDRQAFF
cdr3_nt: TGTGCCAGCAGCCCCGGACAGGACCGCCAAGCTTTCTTT

v_call: TRBV5-1
j_call: TRBJ2-5
d_call: TRBD2
clone_size: few
cdr3_aa: CASSPNPGGETQYF
cdr3_nt: TGCGCCAGCAGTCCAAACCCGGGGGGGGAGACCCAGTACTTC

v_call: TRBV5-4
j_call: TRBJ2-7
d_call: -
clone_size: once
cdr3_aa: CASSLGSTGSSYEQYF
cdr3_nt: TGTGCCAGCAGCTTGGGCTCAACAGGGAGCTCCTACGAGCAGTACTTC

v_call: TRBV4-1
j_call: TRBJ1-5
d_call: TRBD1
clone_size: -
cdr3_aa: CASSQGLGTGANQPQHF
cdr3_nt: TGCGCCAGCAGCCAAGGATTGGGGACAGGGGCGAATCAGCCCCAGCATTTT

v_call: TRBV18
j_call: TRBJ1-1
d_call: -
clone_size: once
cdr3_aa: CASSPSGFGTEAFF
cdr3_nt: TGTGCCAGCTCACCATCGGGGTTCGGCACTGAAGCTTTCTTT

v_call: TRBV7-9
j_call: TRBJ1-1
d_call: TRBD1
clone_size: -
cdr3_aa: CASSLGTALMEAFF
cdr3_nt: TGTGCCAGCAGCCTGGGGACAGCCCTTATGGAAGCTTTCTTT

v_call: TRBV30
j_call: TRBJ2-3
d_call: -
clone_size: -
cdr3_aa: CAWSVGAQYF
cdr3_nt: TGTGCCTGGAGTGTAGGGGCGCAGTATTTT

v_call: TRBV4-2
j_call: TRBJ2-7
d_call: -
clone_size: few
cdr3_aa: CASSHATTGLSYEQYF
cdr3_nt: TGTGCCAGCAGCCACGCAACGACAGGCCTCTCCTACGAGCAGTACTTC

v_call: TRBV2
j_call: TRBJ2-7
d_call: TRBD2
clone_size: -
cdr3_aa: CASSEEAGASYEQYF
cdr3_nt: TGTGCCAGCAGTGAAGAAGCGGGGGCCTCCTACGAGCAGTACTTC

v_call: TRBV5-4
j_call: TRBJ2-7
d_call: -
clone_size: -
cdr3_aa: CASSSTYEQYF
cdr3_nt: TGTGCCAGCAGTTCAACCTACGAGCAGTACTTC

v_call: TRBV7-9
j_call: TRBJ2-2
d_call: TRBD1
clone_size: -
cdr3_aa: CAGISGTGTTGELFF
cdr3_nt: TGTGCCGGAATCTCCGGGACAGGGACCACCGGGGAGCTGTTTTTT

v_call: TRBV6-5
j_call: TRBJ1-1
d_call: TRBD1
clone_size: once
cdr3_aa: CASSYGQAIGGTEAFF
cdr3_nt: TGTGCCAGCAGTTACGGACAGGCGATTGGGGGGACTGAAGCTTTCTTT

v_call: TRBV5-1
j_call: TRBJ1-2
d_call: -
clone_size: -
cdr3_aa: CASSLTGEYGYTF
cdr3_nt: TGCGCCAGCAGCTTGACCGGGGAATATGGCTACACCTTC

v_call: TRBV4-1
j_call: TRBJ1-1
d_call: -
clone_size: -
cdr3_aa: CASSQDGAILRYGAEAFF
cdr3_nt: TGCGCCAGCAGCCAAGATGGGGCTATCCTACGATATGGCGCTGAAGCTTTCTTT

v_call: TRBV5-8
j_call: TRBJ2-3
d_call: -
clone_size: -
cdr3_aa: CASSLDRGTDTQYF
cdr3_nt: TGTGCCAGCAGCTTGGACAGGGGCACAGATACGCAGTATTTT

v_call: TRBV30
j_call: TRBJ2-5
d_call: -
clone_size: -
cdr3_aa: CASWTNQETQYF
cdr3_nt: TGTGCCTCATGGACTAACCAAGAGACCCAGTACTTC

v_call: TRBV7-2
j_call: TRBJ1-4
d_call: TRBD1
clone_size: -
cdr3_aa: CASSFAGTGVEKLFF
cdr3_nt: TGTGCCAGCAGCTTCGCCGGGACAGGGGTCGAAAAACTGTTTTTT

v_call: TRBV29-1
j_call: TRBJ1-2
d_call: TRBD1
clone_size: -
cdr3_aa: CSAGTGEGGYTF
cdr3_nt: TGCAGCGCCGGGACAGGGGAAGGTGGCTACACCTTC

v_call: TRBV7-9
j_call: TRBJ2-7
d_call: TRBD1
clone_size: few
cdr3_aa: CASSLGGTGIDEQYF
cdr3_nt: TGTGCCAGCAGCTTAGGGGGGACAGGGATCGACGAGCAGTACTTC

v_call: TRBV10-3
j_call: TRBJ2-5
d_call: TRBD1
clone_size: -
cdr3_aa: CAIRDRGTETQYF
cdr3_nt: TGTGCCATCAGGGACAGGGGGACAGAGACCCAGTACTTC

v_call: TRBV11-2
j_call: TRBJ1-1
d_call: -
clone_size: -
cdr3_aa: CASSSDRGLGAFF
cdr3_nt: TGTGCCAGCAGCTCGGACCGGGGTTTGGGGGCTTTCTTT

v_call: TRBV2
j_call: TRBJ2-3
d_call: -
clone_size: -
cdr3_aa: CASKGWRSTDTQYF
cdr3_nt: TGTGCCAGCAAAGGTTGGCGGAGCACAGATACGCAGTATTTT

v_call: TRBV5-1
j_call: TRBJ1-6
d_call: -
clone_size: -
cdr3_aa: CASSPTLGSPLHF
cdr3_nt: TGCGCCAGCAGCCCGACTTTAGGCTCACCCCTCCACTTT

v_call: TRBV29-1
j_call: TRBJ1-3
d_call: TRBD1
clone_size: few
cdr3_aa: CSAQTGSSGNTIYF
cdr3_nt: TGCAGCGCGCAGACAGGGAGCTCTGGAAACACCATATATTTT

v_call: TRBV4-1
j_call: TRBJ2-1
d_call: TRBD2
clone_size: -
cdr3_aa: CASSQGAGAYNEQFF
cdr3_nt: TGCGCCAGCAGCCAAGGAGCGGGGGCATACAATGAGCAGTTCTTC

v_call: TRBV29-1
j_call: TRBJ2-3
d_call: -
clone_size: -
cdr3_aa: CSVGAGVSTDTQYF
cdr3_nt: TGCAGCGTTGGTGCAGGGGTTAGCACAGATACGCAGTATTTT

v_call: TRBV6-6
j_call: TRBJ1-2
d_call: -
clone_size: -
cdr3_aa: CASSYSTYRAGYTF
cdr3_nt: TGTGCCAGCAGTTACTCGACCTACAGGGCTGGCTACACCTTC

v_call: TRBV4-1
j_call: TRBJ2-2
d_call: -
clone_size: -
cdr3_aa: CASSPVTVWQGSGELFF
cdr3_nt: TGCGCCAGCAGCCCAGTAACAGTGTGGCAGGGATCCGGGGAGCTGTTTTTT

v_call: TRBV9
j_call: TRBJ2-2
d_call: -
clone_size: -
cdr3_aa: CASTYRNTGELFF
cdr3_nt: TGTGCCAGCACGTACAGGAACACCGGGGAGCTGTTTTTT

v_call: TRBV30
j_call: TRBJ1-2
d_call: TRBD1
clone_size: -
cdr3_aa: CAWSDPSGQGIPYGYTF
cdr3_nt: TGTGCCTGGAGTGACCCCTCTGGACAGGGGATACCATATGGCTACACCTTC

v_call: TRBV7-2
j_call: TRBJ2-7
d_call: -
clone_size: -
cdr3_aa: CASSLGGTRSYEQYF
cdr3_nt: TGTGCCAGCAGCTTAGGCGGGACCCGCTCCTACGAGCAGTACTTC

v_call: TRBV6-1
j_call: TRBJ2-1
d_call: TRBD2
clone_size: -
cdr3_aa: CASSEAQAGSSYNEQFF
cdr3_nt: TGTGCCAGCAGTGAAGCGCAAGCGGGGAGCTCCTACAATGAGCAGTTCTTC

v_call: TRBV2
j_call: TRBJ1-5
d_call: TRBD1
clone_size: -
cdr3_aa: CASSGTGGIQPQHF
cdr3_nt: TGTGCCAGCAGTGGGACAGGGGGGATTCAGCCCCAGCATTTT

v_call: TRBV5-6
j_call: TRBJ1-2
d_call: TRBD1
clone_size: -
cdr3_aa: CASSSGTAVYTF
cdr3_nt: TGTGCCAGCAGCTCCGGGACAGCGGTATACACCTTC

v_call: TRBV11-2
j_call: TRBJ2-1
d_call: TRBD2
clone_size: -
cdr3_aa: CASSSGTSGHNEQFF
cdr3_nt: TGTGCCAGCAGCTCCGGGACTAGCGGTCACAATGAGCAGTTCTTC

v_call: TRBV12-5
j_call: TRBJ1-5
d_call: -
clone_size: -
cdr3_aa: CASGFGGGGNQPQHF
cdr3_nt: TGTGCTAGTGGTTTCGGCGGGGGTGGCAATCAGCCCCAGCATTTT

v_call: TRBV15
j_call: TRBJ1-5
d_call: -
clone_size: -
cdr3_aa: CATRVKLQGQPQHF
cdr3_nt: TGTGCCACCAGAGTGAAACTCCAGGGACAGCCCCAGCATTTT

v_call: TRBV30
j_call: TRBJ1-1
d_call: -
clone_size: few
cdr3_aa: CAWSVQGETAFF
cdr3_nt: TGTGCCTGGAGTGTACAGGGCGAGACAGCTTTCTTT

v_call: TRBV25-1
j_call: TRBJ1-2
d_call: -
clone_size: -
cdr3_aa: CASTSSGGEGYGYTF
cdr3_nt: TGTGCCAGCACGTCTTCCGGGGGGGAGGGCTATGGCTACACCTTC

v_call: TRBV15
j_call: TRBJ2-5
d_call: -
clone_size: -
cdr3_aa: CATRGSVTVETQYF
cdr3_nt: TGTGCCACCCGGGGTAGCGTAACTGTAGAGACCCAGTACTTC

v_call: TRBV6-1
j_call: TRBJ1-4
d_call: -
clone_size: -
cdr3_aa: CASSEAGGATNEKLFF
cdr3_nt: TGTGCCAGCAGTGAAGCGGGGGGGGCAACTAATGAAAAACTGTTTTTT

v_call: TRBV28
j_call: TRBJ1-1
d_call: -
clone_size: -
cdr3_aa: CASSFLAGSGAFF
cdr3_nt: TGTGCCAGCAGTTTTTTGGCGGGTTCGGGAGCTTTCTTT

v_call: TRBV7-9
j_call: TRBJ2-6
d_call: -
clone_size: -
cdr3_aa: CASSLGPTRGANVLTF
cdr3_nt: TGTGCCAGCAGCTTAGGTCCTACCCGCGGAGCCAACGTCCTGACTTTC

v_call: TRBV9
j_call: TRBJ2-2
d_call: -
clone_size: -
cdr3_aa: CASSPRGRRDATGELFF
cdr3_nt: TGTGCCAGCAGCCCCCGGGGGAGGAGGGACGCCACCGGGGAGCTGTTTTTT

v_call: TRBV10-3
j_call: TRBJ1-5
d_call: TRBD1
clone_size: -
cdr3_aa: CAISKQGSNQPQHF
cdr3_nt: TGTGCCATCAGCAAACAGGGGAGCAATCAGCCCCAGCATTTT